The rows below give T cell receptor beta chains drawn from one sample of a study of cytomegalovirus exposure and HLA in healthy donors. Produced via immunoSEQ multiplex PCR; TCRdb's table is partial and in-frame only. The repertoire holds more than 70,000 clones, with 70% to 80% as singletons. The sequencing input was PBMCs. The source is a man aged 45-65 years in good health and CMV-seropositive. CDR3s include the opening cysteine and the closing phenylalanine or tryptophan. D genes are given only for firm matches. Size tells how often a clone was seen (once, few, many) or the class of an expanded clone, and some rows leave it out.

v_gene	j_gene	d_gene	abundance	CDR3aa	CDR3nt
TRBV6-4	TRBJ2-1	TRBD2	-	CASSDSGGGGYNEQFF	TGTGCCAGCAGTGACTCAGGTGGGGGGGGGTACAATGAGCAGTTCTTC
TRBV11-3	TRBJ2-7	-	-	CASSLDLTAYEQYF	TGTGCCAGCAGCTTAGATCTCACCGCGTACGAGCAGTACTTC
TRBV2	TRBJ2-5	-	-	CASRLTEETQYF	TGTGCCAGCAGGCTAACCGAAGAGACCCAGTACTTC
TRBV21-1	TRBJ2-1	-	-	CASSLKGPGLAGDEQFF	TGTGCCAGCAGCTTAAAGGGACCGGGACTAGCGGGAGATGAGCAGTTCTTC
TRBV5-1	TRBJ2-3	TRBD1	-	CASSIGQGRADTQYF	TGCGCCAGCAGCATTGGACAGGGGAGAGCAGATACGCAGTATTTT
TRBV18	TRBJ1-5	-	-	CASSASQEYQPQHF	TGTGCCAGCTCAGCGAGCCAGGAATATCAGCCCCAGCATTTT
TRBV6-1	TRBJ2-7	-	-	CASSVKGDSYEQYF	TGTGCCAGCTCAGTGAAAGGGGACTCCTACGAGCAGTACTTC
TRBV18	TRBJ2-5	-	-	CASSTLAQETQYF	TGTGCCAGCTCTACCCTAGCTCAAGAGACCCAGTACTTC
TRBV7-8	TRBJ1-2	TRBD1	-	CASSPRGTGANYGYTF	TGTGCCAGCAGCCCCCGTGGGACAGGAGCTAACTATGGCTACACCTTC
TRBV10-1	TRBJ1-1	-	-	CASTSRSGGEAFF	TGCGCCAGCACTTCTCGGTCGGGGGGGGAAGCTTTCTTT
TRBV10-2	TRBJ1-5	-	-	CASSDAGSNQPQHF	TGCGCCAGCAGTGACGCGGGGAGTAATCAGCCCCAGCATTTT
TRBV15	TRBJ2-1	-	-	CATSRARSSYNEQFF	TGTGCCACCAGCAGAGCTAGGAGCTCCTACAATGAGCAGTTCTTC
TRBV5-4	TRBJ2-3	-	-	CASSSRTGYTDTQYF	TGTGCCAGCAGCTCCCGTACGGGGTACACAGATACGCAGTATTTT
TRBV14	TRBJ1-6	-	-	CASSQRGFFSPLHF	TGTGCCAGCAGCCAGAGGGGGTTTTTTTCACCCCTCCACTTT
TRBV11-3	TRBJ2-3	TRBD2	-	CASALAVGTDTQYF	TGTGCCAGCGCGCTAGCGGTTGGTACAGATACGCAGTATTTT
TRBV11-3	TRBJ2-7	-	-	CASSSLLFRGGFYEQYF	TGTGCCAGCAGCAGTTTGCTATTCCGGGGAGGCTTCTACGAGCAGTACTTC
TRBV29-1	TRBJ1-1	-	-	CSVGDTHTEAFF	TGCAGCGTGGGGGACACTCACACTGAAGCTTTCTTT
TRBV5-1	TRBJ1-4	TRBD1	-	CASSTPTGTGDEKLFF	TGCGCCAGCAGCACACCAACCGGGACAGGGGATGAAAAACTGTTTTTT
TRBV6-4	TRBJ2-1	TRBD2	-	CASSVSGGGPYNEQFF	TGTGCCAGCAGCGTTAGCGGGGGCGGACCCTACAATGAGCAGTTCTTC
TRBV5-5	TRBJ1-1	-	-	CASSLFSSRAFF	TGTGCCAGCAGCTTGTTTTCAAGTCGGGCTTTCTTT
TRBV27	TRBJ2-1	-	-	CASSSPLRQTYNEQFF	TGTGCCAGCAGTTCCCCCCTGAGGCAGACCTACAATGAGCAGTTCTTC
TRBV10-3	TRBJ1-1	TRBD1	few	CAISESGGRGEAFF	TGTGCCATCAGTGAATCAGGGGGCAGGGGTGAAGCTTTCTTT
TRBV5-4	TRBJ2-1	-	-	CASSLGGVGGVGEQFF	TGTGCCAGCAGCTTGGGGGGAGTTGGTGGGGTCGGTGAGCAGTTCTTC
TRBV7-9	TRBJ1-1	-	-	CASTVLGGGGDTEAFF	TGTGCCAGCACCGTTCTGGGAGGGGGGGGTGACACTGAAGCTTTCTTT
TRBV7-9	TRBJ2-2	-	-	CASSLEESRTGTGELFF	TGTGCCAGCAGCTTAGAAGAGAGCCGTACAGGTACCGGGGAGCTGTTTTTT
TRBV30	TRBJ1-3	-	once	CAWTSGSAGNTIYF	TGTGCCTGGACATCAGGGTCTGCTGGAAACACCATATATTTT
TRBV18	TRBJ1-1	-	-	CASSPSNTEAFF	TGTGCCAGCTCACCGAGTAACACTGAAGCTTTCTTT
TRBV7-7	TRBJ2-5	-	-	CASSLGTSGAQYF	TGTGCTAGCAGCTTAGGGACGTCGGGGGCCCAGTACTTC
TRBV11-1	TRBJ1-1	-	-	CASSQGAFF	TGTGCCAGCAGCCAGGGAGCTTTCTTT
TRBV10-3	TRBJ2-1	TRBD2	few	CATSQWVGGPDEQFF	TGTGCCACTTCCCAGTGGGTGGGAGGGCCTGATGAGCAGTTCTTC
TRBV19	TRBJ2-1	TRBD2	-	CASSIPSGKVDEQFF	TGTGCCAGTAGTATTCCTAGCGGGAAAGTGGATGAGCAGTTCTTC
TRBV5-4	TRBJ1-4	TRBD1	-	CASSLAGQGESGKLFF	TGTGCCAGCAGCTTGGCCGGTCAGGGGGAGTCTGGAAAACTGTTTTTT
TRBV5-4	TRBJ1-2	-	few	CASSLAGSYGYTF	TGTGCCAGCAGCTTGGCAGGGTCCTATGGCTACACCTTC
TRBV5-6	TRBJ1-1	TRBD1	-	CASSFDRANTEAFF	TGTGCCAGCAGCTTCGACAGGGCTAACACTGAAGCTTTCTTT
TRBV6-6	TRBJ2-7	-	-	CASRGTGNQPYEQYF	TGTGCCAGCAGGGGAACAGGGAATCAGCCCTACGAGCAGTACTTC
TRBV10-3	TRBJ2-7	TRBD2	-	CAITSDSRLYEQYF	TGTGCCATTACTAGCGATTCTAGGCTCTACGAGCAGTACTTC
TRBV9	TRBJ2-5	TRBD2	few	CASSVAPVGSGKETQYF	TGTGCCAGCAGCGTAGCTCCTGTGGGTAGCGGGAAAGAGACCCAGTACTTC
TRBV5-1	TRBJ2-1	-	-	CASSYDTQFEQFF	TGCGCCAGCAGCTACGATACGCAGTTTGAGCAGTTCTTC
TRBV7-8	TRBJ2-6	-	-	CASSWGRFVRSGANVLTF	TGTGCCAGCAGTTGGGGGCGCTTTGTACGCTCTGGGGCCAACGTCCTGACTTTC
TRBV7-2	TRBJ1-2	-	-	CASSLALWTEMFYGYTF	TGTGCCAGCAGCTTAGCGCTATGGACAGAAATGTTTTATGGCTACACCTTC
TRBV6-6	TRBJ2-7	TRBD2	-	CASSLTSGRSPYEQYF	TGTGCCAGCAGCCTTACTAGCGGGAGGTCCCCCTACGAGCAGTACTTC
TRBV7-2	TRBJ1-2	-	-	CASSLSAGKGRYTF	TGTGCCAGCAGCTTATCCGCAGGGAAGGGTCGCTACACCTTC
TRBV27	TRBJ2-3	-	-	CASKPTASRRTDTQYF	TGTGCCAGCAAACCCACAGCTAGCAGGAGAACAGATACGCAGTATTTT
TRBV19	TRBJ1-1	TRBD1	-	CASSGGQMNTEAFF	TGTGCCAGTAGTGGGGGACAGATGAACACTGAAGCTTTCTTT
TRBV4-1	TRBJ1-2	-	-	CASSPAGTNYGYTF	TGCGCCAGCAGCCCCGCCGGGACTAACTATGGCTACACCTTC
TRBV7-2	TRBJ2-7	TRBD1	-	CASNVATRTGSYEQYF	TGTGCCAGTAATGTGGCAACTAGGACAGGGTCCTACGAGCAGTACTTC
TRBV16	TRBJ1-3	TRBD1	medium-sized	CASSPTTGLGNTIYF	TGTGCCAGCAGCCCAACGACAGGGCTTGGAAACACCATATATTTT
TRBV6-1	TRBJ1-4	-	-	CASSEGHGGKLFF	TGTGCCAGCAGTGAAGGTCACGGAGGAAAACTGTTTTTT
TRBV19	TRBJ2-7	-	once	CASAQQGFSYEQYF	TGTGCCAGCGCCCAACAGGGCTTCTCCTACGAGCAGTACTTC
TRBV29-1	TRBJ1-1	-	-	CSVYRESPRAFF	TGCAGCGTTTACAGGGAATCGCCCAGAGCTTTCTTT
TRBV27	TRBJ2-3	TRBD2	once	CASSRASGLATDTQYF	TGTGCCAGCAGTAGGGCCTCGGGACTAGCCACAGATACGCAGTATTTT
TRBV7-6	TRBJ2-5	TRBD2	-	CTSTGAGGETQYF	TGTACATCAACCGGGGCGGGGGGAGAGACCCAGTACTTC
TRBV6-6	TRBJ2-5	TRBD1	-	CASRHGTAPQETQYF	TGTGCCAGCAGACACGGGACAGCCCCTCAAGAGACCCAGTACTTC
TRBV6-5	TRBJ1-5	TRBD1	-	CASSIDRGNQPQHF	TGTGCCAGCAGTATTGACAGGGGCAATCAGCCCCAGCATTTT
TRBV19	TRBJ2-5	TRBD1	few	CASAGQARPLGTQYF	TGTGCCAGCGCGGGACAGGCCCGACCATTGGGGACCCAGTACTTC
TRBV19	TRBJ2-4	TRBD2	-	CATTQASGRLAKNSQYF	TGTGCCACGACGCAGGCTAGCGGCCGTCTAGCCAAAAACAGTCAGTACTTC
TRBV9	TRBJ2-1	-	few	CASSVAAGTQLYNEQFF	TGTGCCAGCAGCGTAGCTGCCGGGACTCAACTCTACAATGAGCAGTTCTTC